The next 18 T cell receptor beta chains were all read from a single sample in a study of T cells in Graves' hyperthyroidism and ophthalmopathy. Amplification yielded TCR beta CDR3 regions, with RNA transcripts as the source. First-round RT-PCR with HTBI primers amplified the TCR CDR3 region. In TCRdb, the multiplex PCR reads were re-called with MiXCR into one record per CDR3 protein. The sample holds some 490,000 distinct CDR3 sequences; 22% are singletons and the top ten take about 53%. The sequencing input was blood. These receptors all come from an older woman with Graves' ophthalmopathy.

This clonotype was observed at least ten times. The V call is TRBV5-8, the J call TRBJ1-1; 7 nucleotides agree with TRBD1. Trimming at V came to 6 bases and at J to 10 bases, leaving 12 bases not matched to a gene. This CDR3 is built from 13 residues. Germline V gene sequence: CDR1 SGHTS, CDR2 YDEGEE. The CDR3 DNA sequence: TGTGCCAGCACCTCGACAGGGCAGGTCCGAGCTTTCTTT. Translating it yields CASTSTGQVRAFF.

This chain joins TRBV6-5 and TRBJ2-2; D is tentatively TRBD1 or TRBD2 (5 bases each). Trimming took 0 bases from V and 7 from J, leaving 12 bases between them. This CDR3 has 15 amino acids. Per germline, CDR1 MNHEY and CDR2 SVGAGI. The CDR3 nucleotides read TGTGCCAGCAGTTACTCGAGGGGAGTGAGCGGGGAGCTGTTTTTT. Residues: CASSYSRGVSGELFF.

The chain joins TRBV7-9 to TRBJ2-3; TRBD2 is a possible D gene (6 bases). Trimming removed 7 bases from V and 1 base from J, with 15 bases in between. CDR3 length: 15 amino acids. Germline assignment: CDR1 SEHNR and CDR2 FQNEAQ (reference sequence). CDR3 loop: CASIYRGVGTDTQYF. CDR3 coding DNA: TGTGCCAGCATCTACCGCGGGGTCGGCACAGATACGCAGTATTTT. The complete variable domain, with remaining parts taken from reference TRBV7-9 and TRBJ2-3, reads DTGVSQNPRHKITKRGQNVTFRCDPISEHNRLYWYRQTLGQGPEFLTYFQNEAQLEKSRLLSDRFSAERPKGSFSTLEIQRTEQGDSAMYLCASIYRGVGTDTQYFGPGTRLTVL.

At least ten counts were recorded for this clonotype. The CDR3 loop reads CAWSGQSYEQYF. Written as DNA, the CDR3 is TGTGCCTGGTCGGGACAGTCCTACGAGCAGTACTTC. The rearrangement links TRBV30 to TRBJ2-7; 7 nucleotides match TRBD1. The V gene end was trimmed by 5 bases and the J gene end by 1 base; junction bases not matched to a gene: 2. The CDR3 is 12 residues long. The germline CDR1 and CDR2 sequences are GTSNPN and SVGIG (reference sequence).

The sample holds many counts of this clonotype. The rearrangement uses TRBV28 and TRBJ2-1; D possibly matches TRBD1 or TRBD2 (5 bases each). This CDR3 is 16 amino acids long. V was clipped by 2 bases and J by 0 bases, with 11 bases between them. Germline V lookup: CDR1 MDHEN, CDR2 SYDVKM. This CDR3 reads CASSLAGTGSYNEQFF. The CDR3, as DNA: TGTGCCAGCAGTTTAGCAGGGACGGGCTCCTACAATGAGCAGTTCTTC.

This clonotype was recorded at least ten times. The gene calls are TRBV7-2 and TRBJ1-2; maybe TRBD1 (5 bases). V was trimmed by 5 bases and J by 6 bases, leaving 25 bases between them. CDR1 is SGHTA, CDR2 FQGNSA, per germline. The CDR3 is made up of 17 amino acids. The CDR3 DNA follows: TGTGCCAGCAGCGCAGGGCCCGCAAGTAGCTTAAGGGATGGCTACACCTTC. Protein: CASSAGPASSLRDGYTF.

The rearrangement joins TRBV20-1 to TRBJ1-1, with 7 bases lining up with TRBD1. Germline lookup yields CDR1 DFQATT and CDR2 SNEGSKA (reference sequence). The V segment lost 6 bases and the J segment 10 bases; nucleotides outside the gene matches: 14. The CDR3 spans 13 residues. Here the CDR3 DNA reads TGCAGTGCCCCTCTGACAGGGCACTCTTCAGCTTTCTTT. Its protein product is CSAPLTGHSSAFF.

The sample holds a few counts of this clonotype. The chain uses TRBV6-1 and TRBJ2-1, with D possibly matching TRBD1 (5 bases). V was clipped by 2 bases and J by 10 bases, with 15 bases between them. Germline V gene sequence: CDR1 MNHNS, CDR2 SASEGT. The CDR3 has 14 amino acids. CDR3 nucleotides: TGTGCCAGCAGTGAACTCCCGGACCAGGGAGAGCAGTTCTTC. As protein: CASSELPDQGEQFF.

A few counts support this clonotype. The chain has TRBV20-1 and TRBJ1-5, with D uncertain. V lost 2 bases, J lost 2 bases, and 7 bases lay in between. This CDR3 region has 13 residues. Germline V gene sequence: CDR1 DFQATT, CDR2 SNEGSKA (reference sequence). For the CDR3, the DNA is TGCAGTGCTAGATCTTGGGGCAATCAGCCCCAGCATTTT. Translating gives CSARSWGNQPQHF.

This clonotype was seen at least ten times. The CDR3 region is CASSSYTRFQETQYF. The CDR3 DNA reads TGTGCCAGCAGCTCGTATACGCGCTTCCAAGAGACCCAGTACTTC. The chain joins TRBV11-1 to TRBJ2-5; D not resolved. The CDR3 has 15 residues. With 4 bases removed from V and 1 base from J, the gap between germline ends came to 13 bases. Germline loops: CDR1 SGHAT, CDR2 FQDESV (reference sequence).

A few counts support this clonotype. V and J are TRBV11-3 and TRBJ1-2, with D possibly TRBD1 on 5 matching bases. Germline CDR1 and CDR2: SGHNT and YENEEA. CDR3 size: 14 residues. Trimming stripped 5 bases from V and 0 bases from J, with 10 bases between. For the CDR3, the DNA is TGTGCCAGCAGCAAGGGGAAAGCTAACTATGGCTACACCTTC. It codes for CASSKGKANYGYTF.

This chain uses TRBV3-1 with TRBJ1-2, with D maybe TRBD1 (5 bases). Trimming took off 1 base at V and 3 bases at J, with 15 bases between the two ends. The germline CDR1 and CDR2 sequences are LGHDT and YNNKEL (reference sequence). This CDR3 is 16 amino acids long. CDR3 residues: CASSQGGAGRHYGYTF. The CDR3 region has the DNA TGTGCCAGCAGCCAAGGAGGGGCTGGGCGCCACTATGGCTACACCTTC.

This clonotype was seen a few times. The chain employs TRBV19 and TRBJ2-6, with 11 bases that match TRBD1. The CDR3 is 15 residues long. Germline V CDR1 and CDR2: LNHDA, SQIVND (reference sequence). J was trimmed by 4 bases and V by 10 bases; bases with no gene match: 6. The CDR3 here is CAIGTGGVGANVLTF. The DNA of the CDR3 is TGTGCCATCGGGACAGGGGGGGTCGGGGCCAACGTCCTGACTTTC.

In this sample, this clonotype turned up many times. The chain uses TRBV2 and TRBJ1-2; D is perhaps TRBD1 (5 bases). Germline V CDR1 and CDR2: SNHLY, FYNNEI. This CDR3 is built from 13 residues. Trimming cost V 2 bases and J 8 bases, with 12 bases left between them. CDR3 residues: CASSEQGVRGYTF. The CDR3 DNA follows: TGTGCCAGCAGTGAACAAGGGGTACGGGGCTACACCTTC.

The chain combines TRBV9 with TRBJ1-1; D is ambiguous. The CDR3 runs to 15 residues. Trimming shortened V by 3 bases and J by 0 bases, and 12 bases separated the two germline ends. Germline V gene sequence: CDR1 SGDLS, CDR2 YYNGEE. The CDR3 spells CASSEDQFMNTEAFF. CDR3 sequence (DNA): TGTGCCAGCAGCGAGGACCAGTTCATGAACACTGAAGCTTTCTTT. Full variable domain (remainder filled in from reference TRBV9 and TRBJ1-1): DSGVTQTPKHLITATGQRVTLRCSPRSGDLSVYWYQQSLDQGLQFLIQYYNGEERAKGNILERFSAQQFPDLHSELNLSSLELGDSALYFCASSEDQFMNTEAFFGQGTRLTVV.

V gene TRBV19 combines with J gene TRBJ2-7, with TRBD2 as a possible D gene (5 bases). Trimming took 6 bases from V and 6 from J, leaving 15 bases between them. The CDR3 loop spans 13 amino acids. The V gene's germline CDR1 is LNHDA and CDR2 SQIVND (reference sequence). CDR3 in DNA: TGTGCCAGTAGCCAACTAGGATCGGCCGAGCAGTACTTC. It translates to CASSQLGSAEQYF.

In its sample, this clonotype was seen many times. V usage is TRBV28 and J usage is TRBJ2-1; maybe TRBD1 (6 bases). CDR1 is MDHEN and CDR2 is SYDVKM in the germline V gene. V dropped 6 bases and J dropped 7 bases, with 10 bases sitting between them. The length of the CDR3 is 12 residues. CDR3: CASRQGRNEQFF. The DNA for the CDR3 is TGTGCCAGCAGACAGGGTCGAAATGAGCAGTTCTTC.

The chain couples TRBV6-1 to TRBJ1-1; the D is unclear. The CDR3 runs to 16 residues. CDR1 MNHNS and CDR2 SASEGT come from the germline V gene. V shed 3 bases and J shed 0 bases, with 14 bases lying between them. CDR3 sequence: CASSDRDTGVNTEAFF. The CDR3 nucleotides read TGTGCCAGCAGTGACCGCGACACTGGTGTGAACACTGAAGCTTTCTTT.